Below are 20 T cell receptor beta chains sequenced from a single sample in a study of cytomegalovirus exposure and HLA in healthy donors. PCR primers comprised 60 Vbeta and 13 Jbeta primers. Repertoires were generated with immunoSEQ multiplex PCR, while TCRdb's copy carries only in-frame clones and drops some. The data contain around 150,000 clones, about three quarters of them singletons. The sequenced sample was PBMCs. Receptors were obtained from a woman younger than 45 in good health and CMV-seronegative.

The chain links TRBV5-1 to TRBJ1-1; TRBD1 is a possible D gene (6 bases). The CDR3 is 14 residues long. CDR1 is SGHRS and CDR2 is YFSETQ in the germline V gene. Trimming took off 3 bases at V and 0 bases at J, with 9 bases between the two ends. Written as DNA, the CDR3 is TGCGCCAGCAGCTGGACAGTCATGAACACTGAAGCTTTCTTT. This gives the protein CASSWTVMNTEAFF.

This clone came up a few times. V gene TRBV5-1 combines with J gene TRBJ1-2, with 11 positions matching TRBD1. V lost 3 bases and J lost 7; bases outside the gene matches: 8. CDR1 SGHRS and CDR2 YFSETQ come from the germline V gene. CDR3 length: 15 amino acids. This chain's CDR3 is CASSSPQGTGGGYTF. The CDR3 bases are TGCGCCAGCAGCTCCCCCCAGGGGACAGGGGGTGGCTACACCTTC.

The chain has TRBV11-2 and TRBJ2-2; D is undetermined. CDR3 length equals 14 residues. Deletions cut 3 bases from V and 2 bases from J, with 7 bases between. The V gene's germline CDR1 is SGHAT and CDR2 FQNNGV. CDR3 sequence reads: CASSFSLNTGELFF. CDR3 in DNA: TGTGCCAGCAGCTTCTCCCTAAACACCGGGGAGCTGTTTTTT.

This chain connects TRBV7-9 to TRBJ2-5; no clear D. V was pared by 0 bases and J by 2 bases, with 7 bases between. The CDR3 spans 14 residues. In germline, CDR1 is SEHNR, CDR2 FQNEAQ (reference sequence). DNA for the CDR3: TGTGCCAGCAGCTTAGCACTGATACAAGAGACCCAGTACTTC. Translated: CASSLALIQETQYF.

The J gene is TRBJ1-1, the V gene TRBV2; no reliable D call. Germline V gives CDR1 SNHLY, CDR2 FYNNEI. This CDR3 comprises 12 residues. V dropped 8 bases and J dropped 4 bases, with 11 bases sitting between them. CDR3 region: CASSGGPTEAFF. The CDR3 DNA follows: TGTGCCAGCTCTGGAGGTCCCACTGAAGCTTTCTTT.

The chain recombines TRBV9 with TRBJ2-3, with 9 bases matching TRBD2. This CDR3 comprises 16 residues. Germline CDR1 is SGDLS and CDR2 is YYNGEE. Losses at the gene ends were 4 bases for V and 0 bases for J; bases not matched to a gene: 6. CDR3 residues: CASSLSGGGSTDTQYF. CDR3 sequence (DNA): TGTGCCAGCAGCCTTAGCGGGGGCGGGAGCACAGATACGCAGTATTTT.

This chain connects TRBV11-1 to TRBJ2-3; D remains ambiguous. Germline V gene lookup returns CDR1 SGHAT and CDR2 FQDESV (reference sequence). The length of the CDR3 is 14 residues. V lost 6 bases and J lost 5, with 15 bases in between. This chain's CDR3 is CASSKVAGGDTQYF. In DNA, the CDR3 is TGTGCCAGCAGTAAGGTGGCAGGTGGAGATACGCAGTATTTT.

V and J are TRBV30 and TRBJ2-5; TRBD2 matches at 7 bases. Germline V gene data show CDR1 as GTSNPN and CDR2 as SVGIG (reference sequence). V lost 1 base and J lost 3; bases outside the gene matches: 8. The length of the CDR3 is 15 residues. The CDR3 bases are TGTGCCTGGAGTGAGGGAGGGGTTGTGAAAGAGACCCAGTACTTC. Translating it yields CAWSEGGVVKETQYF.

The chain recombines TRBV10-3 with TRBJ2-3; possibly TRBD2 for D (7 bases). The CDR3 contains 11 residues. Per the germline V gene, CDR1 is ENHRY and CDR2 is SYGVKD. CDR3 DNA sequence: TGTGCGGGGGGGGCGTCAGATACGCAGTATTTT. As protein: CAGGASDTQYF.

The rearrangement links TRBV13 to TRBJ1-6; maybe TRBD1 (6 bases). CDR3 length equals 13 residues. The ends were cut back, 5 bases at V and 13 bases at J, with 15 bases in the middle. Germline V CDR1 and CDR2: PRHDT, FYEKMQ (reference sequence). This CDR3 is CASSKKPQGPLHF. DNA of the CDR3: TGTGCCAGCAGCAAAAAACCGCAGGGGCCCCTCCACTTT.

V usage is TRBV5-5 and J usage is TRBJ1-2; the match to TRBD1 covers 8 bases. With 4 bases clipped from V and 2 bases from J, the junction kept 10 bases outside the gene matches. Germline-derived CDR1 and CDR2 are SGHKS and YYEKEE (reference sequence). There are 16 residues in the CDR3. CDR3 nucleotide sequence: TGTGCCAGCAGCCCCCCGTTACAGGGGGGGAACTATGGCTACACCTTC. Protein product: CASSPPLQGGNYGYTF.

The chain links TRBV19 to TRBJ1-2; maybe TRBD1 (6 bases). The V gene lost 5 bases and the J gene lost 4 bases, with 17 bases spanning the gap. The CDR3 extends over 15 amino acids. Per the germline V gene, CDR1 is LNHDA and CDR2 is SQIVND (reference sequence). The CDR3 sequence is CASSPVVAGAYGYTF. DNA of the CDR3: TGTGCCAGTAGTCCCGTCGTGGCAGGGGCCTATGGCTACACCTTC.

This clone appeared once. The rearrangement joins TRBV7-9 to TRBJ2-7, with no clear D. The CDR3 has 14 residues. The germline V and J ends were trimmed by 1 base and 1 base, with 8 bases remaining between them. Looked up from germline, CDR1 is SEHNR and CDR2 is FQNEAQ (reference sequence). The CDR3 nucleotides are TGTGCCAGCAGCTTAGGACTCCAATCCTACGAGCAGTACTTC. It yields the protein CASSLGLQSYEQYF.

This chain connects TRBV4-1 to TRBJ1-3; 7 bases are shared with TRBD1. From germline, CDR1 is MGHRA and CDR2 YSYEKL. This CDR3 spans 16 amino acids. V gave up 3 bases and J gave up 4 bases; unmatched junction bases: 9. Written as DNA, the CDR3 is TGCGCCAGCAGCCAGCCCGGACAGGAGTACGGAAACACCATATATTTT. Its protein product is CASSQPGQEYGNTIYF.

CDR3 sequence reads: CASSLLRTEAFF. The CDR3 nucleotides are TGTGCCAGCAGCTTGTTGCGCACTGAAGCTTTCTTT. V gene TRBV5-6 combines with J gene TRBJ1-1; D is unclear. CDR1 is SGHDT and CDR2 is YYEEEE in the germline V gene. The CDR3 is 12 residues long. The germline V and J ends were trimmed by 1 base and 4 bases, with 5 bases remaining between them. Looking up the rest from reference TRBV5-6 and TRBJ1-1 gives the full variable domain: DAGVTQSPTHLIKTRGQQVTLRCSPKSGHDTVSWYQQALGQGPQFIFQYYEEEERQRGNFPDRFSGHQFPNYSSELNVNALLLGDSALYLCASSLLRTEAFFGQGTRLTVV.

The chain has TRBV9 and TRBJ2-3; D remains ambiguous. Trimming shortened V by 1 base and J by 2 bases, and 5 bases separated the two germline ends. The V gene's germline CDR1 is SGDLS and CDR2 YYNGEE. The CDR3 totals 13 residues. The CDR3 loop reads CASSVLLTDTQYF. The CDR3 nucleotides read TGTGCCAGCAGCGTATTACTCACAGATACGCAGTATTTT.

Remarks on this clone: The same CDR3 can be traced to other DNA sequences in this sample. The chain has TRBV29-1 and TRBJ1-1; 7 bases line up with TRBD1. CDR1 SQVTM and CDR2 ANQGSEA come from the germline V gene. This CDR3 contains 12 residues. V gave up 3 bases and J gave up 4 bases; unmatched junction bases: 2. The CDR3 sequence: CSVDRGSTEAFF. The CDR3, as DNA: TGCAGCGTTGACAGGGGGAGCACTGAAGCTTTCTTT.

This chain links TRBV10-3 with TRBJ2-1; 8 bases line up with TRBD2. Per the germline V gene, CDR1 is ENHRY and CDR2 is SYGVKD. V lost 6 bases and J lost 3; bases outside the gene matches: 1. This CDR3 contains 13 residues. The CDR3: CAIRAGDYNEQFF. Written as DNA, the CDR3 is TGTGCCATCAGAGCGGGGGACTACAATGAGCAGTTCTTC.

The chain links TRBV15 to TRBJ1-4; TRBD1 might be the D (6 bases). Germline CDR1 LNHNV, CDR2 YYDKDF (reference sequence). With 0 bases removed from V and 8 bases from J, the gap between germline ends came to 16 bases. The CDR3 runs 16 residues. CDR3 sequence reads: CATSRDRRGWGEKLFF. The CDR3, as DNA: TGTGCCACCAGCAGAGATCGTAGGGGGTGGGGAGAAAAACTGTTTTTT.

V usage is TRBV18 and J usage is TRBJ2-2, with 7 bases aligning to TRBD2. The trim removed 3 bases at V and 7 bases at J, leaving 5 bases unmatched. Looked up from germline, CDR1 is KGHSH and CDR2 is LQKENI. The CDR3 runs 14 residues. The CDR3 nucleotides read TGTGCCAGCTCACCCGGGACTATGAGCGGGGAGCTGTTTTTT. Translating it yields CASSPGTMSGELFF.